This TCR beta chain was sequenced for a study of blood T cell repertoires in COVID-19. Study details: Acute-phase and convalescent COVID-19 samples originated in the United States, Italy and Spain. In each case, the material was cDNA or gDNA derived from T cells, B-cell-depleted T cells, or PBMCs.

Authors' data handling: For nucleated cells, counts were estimated from reference gene primer amplification. The assay was immunoSEQ multiplex PCR, and TCRdb's table has in-frame clones only and misses some. For V, J and clone size, that table is used; D and trimming come from the DNA. The sample gives under 550,000 clones, approximately 90% of which show up once; 0.75% to 0.85% is in the top ten. The CDR3 runs 13 residues. Germline V gene data show CDR1 as KGHSY and CDR2 as FQNENV. Between the trimmed V and J ends, which lost 2 bases and 6 bases, there was a span of 8 bases. Seattle enrolled patients during active infection and tracked them longitudinally.

Input material: peripheral blood. The receptor's source is a man in his late teens or twenties with COVID-19, enrolled during active disease. V usage is TRBV16 and J usage is TRBJ2-1; D uncertain. The CDR3: CASSQGLTNEQFF. The CDR3 bases are TGTGCCAGCAGCCAAGGGCTGACCAATGAGCAGTTCTTC.